This T cell receptor beta chain was obtained from a study of blood T cell repertoires in COVID-19. Assay used: immunoSEQ multiplex PCR; TCRdb lists only in-frame clones, some missing. The repertoire holds 150,000 to 200,000 clones, with approximately 73% as singletons. The V gene end was trimmed by 3 bases and the J gene end by 5 bases; junction bases not matched to a gene: 4. The germline CDR1 and CDR2 sequences are SEHNR and FQNEAQ (reference sequence). The CDR3 is 15 residues long. This clonotype originated in a woman aged 45-65 years with acute COVID-19. Sequencing was carried out using PBMCs or T cells enriched from blood (not recorded which). The chain combines TRBV7-9 with TRBJ1-6; 7 bases align to TRBD1. The CDR3 is CASSLKGQNNSPLHF. In DNA form, the CDR3 reads TGTGCCAGCAGCTTGAAGGGACAGAATAATTCACCCCTCCACTTT.